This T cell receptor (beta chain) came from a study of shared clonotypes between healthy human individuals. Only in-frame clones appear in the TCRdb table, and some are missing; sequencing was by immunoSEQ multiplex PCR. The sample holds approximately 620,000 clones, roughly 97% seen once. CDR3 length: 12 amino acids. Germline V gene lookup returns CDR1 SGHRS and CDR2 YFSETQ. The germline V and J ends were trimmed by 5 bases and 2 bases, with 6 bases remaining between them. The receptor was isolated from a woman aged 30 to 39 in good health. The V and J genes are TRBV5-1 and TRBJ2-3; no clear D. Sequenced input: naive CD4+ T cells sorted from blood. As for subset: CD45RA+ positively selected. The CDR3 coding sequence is TGCGCCAGCAGATCTAACACAGATACGCAGTATTTT. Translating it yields CASRSNTDTQYF.